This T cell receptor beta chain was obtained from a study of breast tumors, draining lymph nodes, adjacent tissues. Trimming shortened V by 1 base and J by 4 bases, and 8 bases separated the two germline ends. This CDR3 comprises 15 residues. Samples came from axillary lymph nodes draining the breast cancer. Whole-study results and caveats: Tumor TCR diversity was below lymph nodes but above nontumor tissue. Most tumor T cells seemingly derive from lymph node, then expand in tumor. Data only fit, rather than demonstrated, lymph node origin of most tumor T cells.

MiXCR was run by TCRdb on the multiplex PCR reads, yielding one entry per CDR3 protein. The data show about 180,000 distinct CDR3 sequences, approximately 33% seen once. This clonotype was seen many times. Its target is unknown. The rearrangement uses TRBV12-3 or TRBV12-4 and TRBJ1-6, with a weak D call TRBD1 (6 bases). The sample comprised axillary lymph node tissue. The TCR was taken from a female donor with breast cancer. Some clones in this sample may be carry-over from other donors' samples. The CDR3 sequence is CASSLGGQYNSPLHF. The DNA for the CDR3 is TGTGCCAGCAGTTTAGGAGGACAGTATAATTCACCCCTCCACTTT.